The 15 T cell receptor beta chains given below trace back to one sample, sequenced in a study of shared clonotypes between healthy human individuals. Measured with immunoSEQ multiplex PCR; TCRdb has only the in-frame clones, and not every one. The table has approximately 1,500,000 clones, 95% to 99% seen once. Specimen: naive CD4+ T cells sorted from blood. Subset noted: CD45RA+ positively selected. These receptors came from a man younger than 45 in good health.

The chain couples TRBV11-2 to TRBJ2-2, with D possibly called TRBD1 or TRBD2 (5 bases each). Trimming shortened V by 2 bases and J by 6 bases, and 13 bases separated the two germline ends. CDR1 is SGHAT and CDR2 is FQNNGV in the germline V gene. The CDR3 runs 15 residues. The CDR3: CASSLIGDGSGELFF. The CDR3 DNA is TGTGCCAGCAGCTTAATCGGGGACGGGTCCGGGGAGCTGTTTTTT. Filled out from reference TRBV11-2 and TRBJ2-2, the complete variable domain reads EAGVAQSPRYKIIEKRQSVAFWCNPISGHATLYWYQQILGQGPKLLIQFQNNGVVDDSQLPKDRFSAERLKGVDSTLKIQPAKLEDSAVYLCASSLIGDGSGELFFGEGSRLTVL.

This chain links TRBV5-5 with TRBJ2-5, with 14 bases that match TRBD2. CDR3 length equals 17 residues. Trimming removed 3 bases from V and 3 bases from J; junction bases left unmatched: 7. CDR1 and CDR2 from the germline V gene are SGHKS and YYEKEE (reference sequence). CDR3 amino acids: CASSSGLAGASKETQYF. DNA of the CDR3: TGTGCCAGCAGCTCGGGACTAGCGGGAGCCTCCAAAGAGACCCAGTACTTC.

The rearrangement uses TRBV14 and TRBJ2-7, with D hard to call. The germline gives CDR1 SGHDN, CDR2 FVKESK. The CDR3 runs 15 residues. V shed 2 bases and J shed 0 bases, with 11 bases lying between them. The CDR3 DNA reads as TGTGCCAGCAGCCAAAGGACGCTGAGCTCCTACGAGCAGTACTTC. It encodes CASSQRTLSSYEQYF.

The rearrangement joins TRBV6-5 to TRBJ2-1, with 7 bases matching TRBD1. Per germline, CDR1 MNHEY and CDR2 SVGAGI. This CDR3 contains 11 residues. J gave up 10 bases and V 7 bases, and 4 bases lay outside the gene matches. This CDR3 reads CASIKTGEQFF. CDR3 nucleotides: TGTGCCAGCATCAAGACAGGGGAGCAGTTCTTC.

CDR3 loop: CASSKGSSTDTQYF. The CDR3 DNA reads TGCGCCAGCAGTAAGGGATCCAGCACAGATACGCAGTATTTT. The gene calls are TRBV10-1 and TRBJ2-3; D remains unclear. With 5 bases removed from V and 0 bases from J, the gap between germline ends came to 9 bases. This CDR3 has 14 amino acids. Germline V gene sequence: CDR1 WNHNN, CDR2 SYGVQD (reference sequence).

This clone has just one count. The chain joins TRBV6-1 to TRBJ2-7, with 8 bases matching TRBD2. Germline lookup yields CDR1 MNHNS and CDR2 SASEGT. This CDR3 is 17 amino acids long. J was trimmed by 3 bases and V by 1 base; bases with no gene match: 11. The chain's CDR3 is CASSEGTSYRILYEQYF. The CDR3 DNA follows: TGTGCCAGCAGTGAAGGGACTAGCTATCGTATACTCTACGAGCAGTACTTC.

CDR3 sequence (DNA): TGCAGCGTCGGCCAGCGGGCTTACAATGAGCAGTTCTTC. Translation: CSVGQRAYNEQFF. The chain combines TRBV29-1 with TRBJ2-1; D is possibly TRBD2 (6 bases). CDR1 SQVTM and CDR2 ANQGSEA come from the germline V gene. This CDR3 spans 13 amino acids. The germline V and J ends were trimmed by 6 bases and 4 bases, with 13 bases remaining between them.

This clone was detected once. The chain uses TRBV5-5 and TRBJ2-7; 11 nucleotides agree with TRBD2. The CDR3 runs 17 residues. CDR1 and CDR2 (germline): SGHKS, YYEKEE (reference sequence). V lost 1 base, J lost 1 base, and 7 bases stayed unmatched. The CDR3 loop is CASSLRPTSGSSYEQYF. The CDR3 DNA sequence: TGTGCCAGCAGCTTGAGACCCACTAGCGGGAGTTCCTACGAGCAGTACTTC.

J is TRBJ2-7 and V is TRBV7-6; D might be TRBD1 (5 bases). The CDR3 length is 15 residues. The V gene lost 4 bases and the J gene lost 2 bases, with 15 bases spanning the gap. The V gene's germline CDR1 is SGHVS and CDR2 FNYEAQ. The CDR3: CASSYLDGAPYEQYF. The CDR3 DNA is TGTGCCAGCAGCTACCTGGATGGGGCCCCCTACGAGCAGTACTTC. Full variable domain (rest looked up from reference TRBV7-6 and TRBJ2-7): GAGVSQSPRYKVTKRGQDVALRCDPISGHVSLYWYRQALGQGPEFLTYFNYEAQQDKSGLPNDRFSAERPEGSISTLTIQRTEQRDSAMYRCASSYLDGAPYEQYFGPGTRLTVT.

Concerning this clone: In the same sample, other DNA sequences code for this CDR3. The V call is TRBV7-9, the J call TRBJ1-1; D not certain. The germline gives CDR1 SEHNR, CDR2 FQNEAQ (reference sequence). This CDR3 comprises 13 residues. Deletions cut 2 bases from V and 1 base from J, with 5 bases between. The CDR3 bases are TGTGCCAGCAGCTTACGTCCGAACACTGAAGCTTTCTTT. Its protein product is CASSLRPNTEAFF.

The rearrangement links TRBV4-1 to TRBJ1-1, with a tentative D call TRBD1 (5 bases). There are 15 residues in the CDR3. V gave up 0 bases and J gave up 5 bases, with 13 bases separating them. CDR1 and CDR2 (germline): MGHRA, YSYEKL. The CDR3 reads CASSQDVTAPTEAFF. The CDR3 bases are TGCGCCAGCAGCCAAGATGTGACAGCCCCTACTGAAGCTTTCTTT.

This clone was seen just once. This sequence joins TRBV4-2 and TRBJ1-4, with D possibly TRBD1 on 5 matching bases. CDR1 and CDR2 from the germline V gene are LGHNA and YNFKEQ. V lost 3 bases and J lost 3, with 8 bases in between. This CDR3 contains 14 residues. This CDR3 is CASSQPGSNEKLFF. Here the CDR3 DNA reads TGTGCCAGCAGCCAGCCAGGGTCTAATGAAAAACTGTTTTTT.

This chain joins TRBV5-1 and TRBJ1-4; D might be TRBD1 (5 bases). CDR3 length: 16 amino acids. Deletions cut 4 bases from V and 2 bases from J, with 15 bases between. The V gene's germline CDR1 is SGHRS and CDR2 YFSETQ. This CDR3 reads CASSPGVQATNEKLFF. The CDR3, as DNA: TGCGCCAGCAGCCCAGGTGTACAGGCGACTAATGAAAAACTGTTTTTT.

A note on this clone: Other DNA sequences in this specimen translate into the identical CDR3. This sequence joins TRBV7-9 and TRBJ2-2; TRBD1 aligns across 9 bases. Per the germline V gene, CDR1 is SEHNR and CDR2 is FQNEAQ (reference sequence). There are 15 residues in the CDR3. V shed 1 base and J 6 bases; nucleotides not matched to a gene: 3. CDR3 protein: CASSLGDRDAGELFF. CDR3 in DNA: TGTGCCAGCAGCTTAGGGGACAGGGACGCCGGGGAGCTGTTTTTT. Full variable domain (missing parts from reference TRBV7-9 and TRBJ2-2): DTGVSQNPRHKITKRGQNVTFRCDPISEHNRLYWYRQTLGQGPEFLTYFQNEAQLEKSRLLSDRFSAERPKGSFSTLEIQRTEQGDSAMYLCASSLGDRDAGELFFGEGSRLTVL.

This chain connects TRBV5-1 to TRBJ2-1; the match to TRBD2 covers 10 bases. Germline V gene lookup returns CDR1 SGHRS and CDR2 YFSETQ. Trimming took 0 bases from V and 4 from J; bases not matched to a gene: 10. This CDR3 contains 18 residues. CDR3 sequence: CASSLGLAGAKLYNEQFF. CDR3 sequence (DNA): TGCGCCAGCAGCTTGGGGCTAGCGGGAGCAAAGCTTTACAATGAGCAGTTCTTC.